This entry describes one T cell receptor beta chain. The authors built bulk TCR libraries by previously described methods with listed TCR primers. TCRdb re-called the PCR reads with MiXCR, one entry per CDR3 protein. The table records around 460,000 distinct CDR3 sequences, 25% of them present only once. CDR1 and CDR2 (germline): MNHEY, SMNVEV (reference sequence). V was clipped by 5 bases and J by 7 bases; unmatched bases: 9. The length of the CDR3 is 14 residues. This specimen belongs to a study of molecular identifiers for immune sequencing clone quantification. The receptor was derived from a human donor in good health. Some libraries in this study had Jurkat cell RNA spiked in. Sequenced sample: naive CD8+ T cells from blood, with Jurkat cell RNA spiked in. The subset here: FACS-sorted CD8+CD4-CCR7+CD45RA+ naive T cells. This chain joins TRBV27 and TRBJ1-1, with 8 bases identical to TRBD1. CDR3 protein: CASSPWTGTSEAFF. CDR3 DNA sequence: TGTGCCAGCAGTCCGTGGACAGGGACTAGTGAAGCTTTCTTT.